This is a list of T cell receptor beta chains from one sample in a study of T cell responses to AZD1222 COVID-19 vaccine. Measured with immunoSEQ multiplex PCR; TCRdb has only the in-frame clones, and not every one. The sample shows some 140,000 clones, roughly nine tenths of them seen only once. Here the sequenced sample was peripheral blood, taken on day 0 of AZD1222 vaccination. The source of these receptors is an adult in good health. Each CDR3 is given with its conserved first and last residue. A D gene is named only where the DNA matches it firmly. The listing skips clone size in some rows; elsewhere it reads once, few, many or a size class.

d_gene,j_gene,v_gene,abundance,CDR3aa,CDR3nt
NA,TRBJ1-2,TRBV3-1/TRBV3-2,NA,CASSQVSQAGGYGYTF,TGTGCCAGCAGCCAAGTGAGCCAGGCGGGGGGGTATGGCTACACCTTC
NA,TRBJ2-7,TRBV5-1,NA,CASRFRPTVYEQYF,TGCGCCAGCAGATTCCGGCCCACCGTCTACGAGCAGTACTTC
NA,TRBJ2-1,TRBV27,NA,CASSLWGTYNEQFF,TGTGCCAGCAGTTTATGGGGAACCTACAATGAGCAGTTCTTC
NA,TRBJ1-4,TRBV19,NA,CASTGGRNEKLFF,TGTGCCAGTACGGGGGGACGGAATGAAAAACTGTTTTTT
NA,TRBJ1-5,TRBV4-3,NA,CASSQAWQGGQPQHF,TGCGCCAGCAGCCAAGCGTGGCAGGGAGGACAGCCCCAGCATTTT
NA,TRBJ2-7,TRBV6-6,NA,CASSYSTEQYF,TGTGCCAGCAGTTACTCCACGGAGCAGTACTTC
NA,TRBJ2-7,TRBV19,NA,CASSIWGSDGEQYF,TGTGCCAGTAGTATATGGGGTAGTGATGGCGAGCAGTACTTC
TRBD1,TRBJ1-5,TRBV27,NA,CASSPRDSNQPQHF,TGTGCCAGCAGTCCACGGGACAGTAATCAGCCCCAGCATTTT
NA,TRBJ1-5,TRBV7-8,NA,CASSLSHNQPQHF,TGTGCCAGCAGCTTAAGTCATAACCAGCCCCAGCATTTT
TRBD1,TRBJ1-1,TRBV6-2/TRBV6-3,NA,CASSHGQGRGNTEAFF,TGTGCCAGCAGTCACGGACAGGGGCGGGGGAACACTGAAGCTTTCTTT
TRBD1,TRBJ1-5,TRBV7-8,NA,CASSLEGPGQGATQPQHF,TGTGCCAGCAGCTTAGAAGGACCGGGACAGGGGGCCACTCAGCCCCAGCATTTT
NA,TRBJ2-5,TRBV10-1,NA,CASSLGQGKTQYF,TGCGCCAGCAGCCTAGGGCAGGGGAAGACCCAGTACTTC
TRBD1,TRBJ1-5,TRBV28,NA,CASSIGQGRRPQHF,TGTGCCAGCAGCATCGGACAGGGCCGAAGGCCCCAGCATTTT
TRBD2,TRBJ2-5,TRBV5-1,NA,CASSAGLAGTVYQETQYF,TGCGCCAGCAGCGCGGGACTAGCGGGGACTGTGTACCAAGAGACCCAGTACTTC
TRBD1,TRBJ2-5,TRBV18,NA,CASSPGQQETQYF,TGTGCCAGCTCTCCGGGACAGCAAGAGACCCAGTACTTC
NA,TRBJ1-5,TRBV20-1,NA,CSASNAFIGQPQHF,TGCAGTGCTAGTAATGCGTTTATCGGTCAGCCCCAGCATTTT
TRBD2,TRBJ2-7,TRBV4-1,NA,CASSQIRGGASYEQYF,TGCGCCAGCAGCCAAATTCGCGGGGGGGCCTCCTACGAGCAGTACTTC
TRBD1,TRBJ1-5,TRBV7-2,once,CASSLYGTGGNQPQHF,TGTGCCAGCAGCTTATACGGGACAGGGGGTAATCAGCCCCAGCATTTT
TRBD2,TRBJ2-7,TRBV6-5,NA,CASTQRGGHEQYF,TGTGCCAGCACCCAACGGGGGGGGCACGAGCAGTACTTC
TRBD1,TRBJ1-1,TRBV18,NA,CASSPPSGGNTEAFF,TGTGCCAGCTCACCACCGTCAGGGGGTAACACTGAAGCTTTCTTT
TRBD1,TRBJ1-5,TRBV5-8,NA,CASSPAWGTGTVQPQHF,TGTGCCAGCAGCCCCGCTTGGGGGACAGGGACCGTTCAGCCCCAGCATTTT
NA,TRBJ1-1,TRBV7-9,NA,CASSPQEKGTEAFF,TGTGCCAGCAGCCCTCAGGAAAAGGGCACTGAAGCTTTCTTT
NA,TRBJ2-5,TRBV19,few,CASSTTGQETQYF,TGTGCCAGTAGTACCACAGGCCAAGAGACCCAGTACTTC
TRBD1,TRBJ2-7,TRBV4-3,NA,CASSQDRTGRQYF,TGCGCCAGCAGCCAAGACCGGACAGGGCGGCAGTACTTC
NA,TRBJ1-2,TRBV3-1/TRBV3-2,NA,CASSSPSGYTF,TGTGCCAGCAGTTCCCCATCTGGCTACACCTTC